The T cell receptor beta chain described here comes from a study of T cells in Graves' hyperthyroidism and ophthalmopathy. Study-wide results and limits: Ophthalmopathy prediction by the model preceded onset by a median approximately 5.9 months.

Amplified TCR beta CDR3 regions came from RNA transcripts. Using the HTBI primer set, a first-round RT-PCR was run on the TCR CDR3. TCRdb re-derived calls from the multiplex PCR reads in MiXCR, one entry per CDR3 protein. The sample yields a few hundred thousand distinct CDR3 sequences, around 45% seen once. Looked up from germline, CDR1 is SEHNR and CDR2 is FQNEAQ (reference sequence). The CDR3 has 11 residues. This clonotype is a singleton in its sample. Antigen: not known. A read error may account for a junction end that differs from germline. This TCR was recovered from an adult woman with Graves' disease, either hyperthyroidism or ophthalmopathy (not recorded which). Sequenced sample: peripheral blood or thyroid tissue (not recorded which). The chain carries TRBV7-9 and TRBJ2-7, with a possible D match to TRBD1 (6 bases). The CDR3 loop is CASSRPGVGIF. CDR3 nucleotide sequence: TGTGCCAGCAGCAGACCAGGGGTCGGCATTTTC.